This TCR beta chain was identified in a study of cytomegalovirus exposure and HLA in healthy donors. Study-level findings and limits: Rare TCR sequences dominated, though some public TCRs recurred in many donors. Prior analysis indicated that the majority of TCR beta V segments exhibited productivity approximately 87% or approximately 30% of the time. Later analysis identified 15,000 to 20,000 TCR beta sequences associated with HLA alleles, using a false discovery rate threshold of 0.05.

Between the trimmed V and J ends, which lost 1 base and 3 bases, there was a span of 12 bases. The CDR3 totals 16 residues. Germline-derived CDR1 and CDR2 are MNHNS and SASEGT. PCR used 60 Vbeta primers and 13 Jbeta primers. In the authors' methods: An analysis that came later counted 77 million or so unique TCR beta chains, 10 million to 12 million shared. Repertoires were generated with immunoSEQ multiplex PCR, while TCRdb's copy carries only in-frame clones and drops some. V, J and clone size are taken as reported in that table, and D and trimming were inferred from the DNA itself. Altogether roughly 100,000 clones are present, over 60% being singletons, with the ten largest covering more than 2.5%. A note on this clone: The antigen is unknown.

The source material was PBMCs. This clonotype originated in a male donor in good health and CMV-seropositive. This rearrangement joins TRBV6-1 to TRBJ1-4; no definite D call. The CDR3 protein is CASSEGSLAANEKLFF. The DNA of the CDR3 is TGTGCCAGCAGTGAAGGGTCCCTGGCAGCTAATGAAAAACTGTTTTTT.